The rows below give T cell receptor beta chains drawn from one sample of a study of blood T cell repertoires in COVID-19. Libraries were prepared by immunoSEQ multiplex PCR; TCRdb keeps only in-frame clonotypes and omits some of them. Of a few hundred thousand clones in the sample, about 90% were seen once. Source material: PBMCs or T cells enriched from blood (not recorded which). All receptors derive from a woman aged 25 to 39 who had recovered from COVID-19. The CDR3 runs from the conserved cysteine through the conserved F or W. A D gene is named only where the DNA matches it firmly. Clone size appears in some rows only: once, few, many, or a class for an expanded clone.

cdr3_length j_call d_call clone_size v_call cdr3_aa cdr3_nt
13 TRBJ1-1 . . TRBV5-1 CASSFPEGTEAFF TGCGCCAGCAGCTTCCCCGAGGGCACTGAAGCTTTCTTT
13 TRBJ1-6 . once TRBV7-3 CASSFQGNSPLHF TGTGCCAGCAGCTTCCAGGGTAATTCACCCCTCCACTTT
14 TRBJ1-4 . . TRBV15 CATGRGSANEKLFF TGTGCCACCGGGAGGGGGAGTGCTAATGAAAAACTGTTTTTT
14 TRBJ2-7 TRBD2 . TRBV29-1 CSVEVAGESYEQYF TGCAGCGTTGAAGTAGCGGGAGAATCCTACGAGCAGTACTTC
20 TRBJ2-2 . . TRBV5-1 CASSPNRDNWGERNTGELFF TGCGCCAGCAGTCCCAACCGAGACAACTGGGGAGAACGGAACACCGGGGAGCTGTTTTTT
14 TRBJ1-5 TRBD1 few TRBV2 CASSQQGREQPQHF TGTGCCAGCAGTCAACAGGGGAGAGAACAGCCCCAGCATTTT
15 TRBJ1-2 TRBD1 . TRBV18 CASSPLGTAGEGYTF TGTGCCAGCTCACCACTCGGGACAGCTGGGGAAGGCTACACCTTC
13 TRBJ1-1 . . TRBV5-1 CASRRGGVTEAFF TGCGCCAGCAGAAGGGGGGGTGTCACTGAAGCTTTCTTT
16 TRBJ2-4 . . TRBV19 CASSNNPSFTENIQYF TGTGCCAGTAGTAATAACCCTAGCTTCACCGAAAACATTCAGTACTTC
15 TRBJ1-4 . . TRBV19 CASSDGAVGGEKLFF TGTGCCAGTAGCGATGGGGCAGTGGGAGGAGAAAAACTGTTTTTT
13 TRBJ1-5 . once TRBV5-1 CASKQGGNQPQHF TGCGCCAGCAAACAGGGAGGGAATCAGCCCCAGCATTTT
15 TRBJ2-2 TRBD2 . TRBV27 CASSLNQGGAGELFF TGTGCCAGCAGTTTAAATCAGGGAGGGGCCGGGGAGCTGTTTTTT
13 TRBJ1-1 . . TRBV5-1 CASSEAWNTEAFF TGCGCCAGCAGCGAAGCTTGGAACACTGAAGCTTTCTTT
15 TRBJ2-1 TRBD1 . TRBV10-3 CAISDLGTANNEQFF TGTGCCATCAGTGATCTCGGGACAGCTAACAATGAGCAGTTCTTC
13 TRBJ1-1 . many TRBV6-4 CASSDGDMTEAFF TGTGCCAGCAGTGACGGCGACATGACTGAAGCTTTCTTT